Presented here are 5 T cell receptor beta chains from one specimen sequenced in a study of cytomegalovirus exposure and HLA in healthy donors. The method was immunoSEQ multiplex PCR; TCRdb's version includes in-frame clones alone and lacks a portion of them. The table includes about 63,000 clones, 80% to 90% detected once. The source material was PBMCs. All receptors derive from a young woman in good health and CMV-seronegative.

The chain combines TRBV20-1 with TRBJ2-7; D might be TRBD1 (5 bases). The CDR3 contains 10 residues. Germline values: CDR1 DFQATT, CDR2 SNEGSKA (reference sequence). V was shortened by 6 bases and J by 6 bases, with 9 bases between the two germline ends. The CDR3 loop reads CSAHRGEQYF. CDR3 bases: TGCAGTGCCCATAGGGGCGAGCAGTACTTC.

The rearrangement links TRBV28 to TRBJ1-4; D is unclear. The CDR3 length is 11 residues. The ends were cut back, 7 bases at V and 8 bases at J, with 8 bases in the middle. Per germline, CDR1 MDHEN and CDR2 SYDVKM. Written as DNA, the CDR3 is TGTGCCAGCACCTCACAAGAAAAACTGTTTTTT. The encoded protein is CASTSQEKLFF.

The V call is TRBV27, the J call TRBJ1-4, with D possibly matching TRBD1 (5 bases). The V gene lost 5 bases and the J gene lost 7 bases, with 20 bases spanning the gap. The CDR3 covers 16 residues. In germline, CDR1 is MNHEY, CDR2 SMNVEV (reference sequence). The CDR3 nucleotides are TGTGCCAGCAGTCGCCCCCGGGGGGGGGTAGTTGAAAAACTGTTTTTT. Translated, it gives CASSRPRGGVVEKLFF. Based on the CDR3 plus reference TRBV27 and TRBJ1-4, the full variable domain is EAQVTQNPRYLITVTGKKLTVTCSQNMNHEYMSWYRQDPGLGLRQIYYSMNVEVTDKGDVPEGYKVSRKEKRNFPLILESPSPNQTSLYFCASSRPRGGVVEKLFFGSGTQLSVL.

The sample holds one count of this clone. J is TRBJ2-1 and V is TRBV5-8, with D unresolved. V was trimmed by 2 bases and J by 3 bases, leaving 9 bases between them. The CDR3 spans 14 residues. Germline V gives CDR1 SGHTS, CDR2 YDEGEE. The CDR3 coding sequence is TGTGCCAGCAGCTTCAGGCCAAACTACAATGAGCAGTTCTTC. This encodes CASSFRPNYNEQFF.

The gene calls are TRBV18 and TRBJ2-3; no reliable D call. The CDR3 runs to 14 residues. Germline CDR1 reads KGHSH; CDR2 reads LQKENI. Trimming shortened V by 0 bases and J by 6 bases, and 10 bases separated the two germline ends. The CDR3 nucleotides read TGTGCCAGCTCACCACCGCCTGTCGCGGATACGCAGTATTTT. The encoded protein is CASSPPPVADTQYF.